The 10 T cell receptor beta chains below were found in one sample sequenced in a study of blood T cell repertoires in COVID-19. Repertoires were generated with immunoSEQ multiplex PCR, while TCRdb's copy carries only in-frame clones and drops some. The sample has hundreds of thousands of clones; 85% to 90% are singletons. The sample was peripheral blood. The receptors derive from a man between 35 and 55 years old with acute or convalescent COVID-19.

The chain couples TRBV9 to TRBJ1-2, with D possibly matching TRBD1 (5 bases). Trimming left V 5 bases short and J 8 bases short, with 19 bases between. The CDR3 is 14 residues long. Germline CDR1 reads SGDLS; CDR2 reads YYNGEE. Here the CDR3 reads CASRGLTHGGGYTF. DNA for the CDR3: TGTGCCAGCAGAGGACTCACCCACGGGGGGGGCTACACCTTC.

A single count supports this clone. The genes are TRBV7-6 and TRBJ2-1, with a weak D call TRBD2 (6 bases). CDR1 is SGHVS, CDR2 FNYEAQ, per germline. The CDR3 is made up of 15 amino acids. The ends were cut back, 5 bases at V and 3 bases at J, with 14 bases in the middle. CDR3 amino acids: CASSLRRVDYNEQFF. The CDR3, as DNA: TGTGCCAGCAGCCTCCGGAGGGTCGACTACAATGAGCAGTTCTTC.

The chain employs TRBV5-1 and TRBJ2-3; a possible D gene is TRBD1 (6 bases). Trimming pared 3 bases from V and 2 bases from J, leaving 10 bases between. The CDR3 runs 14 residues. The germline V gene encodes CDR1 SGHRS and CDR2 YFSETQ. The CDR3 DNA sequence: TGCGCCAGCAGCTCAGGGGTCCTCACAGATACGCAGTATTTT. It is translated as CASSSGVLTDTQYF.

V usage is TRBV5-1 and J usage is TRBJ1-1; possibly TRBD1 for D (5 bases). V lost 4 bases and J 5 bases, leaving 12 bases between the germline ends. Germline CDR1 reads SGHRS; CDR2 reads YFSETQ. This CDR3 is 13 amino acids long. In DNA, the CDR3 is TGCGCCAGCAGCGCCTCCGGGGGGACTGAAGCTTTCTTT. Protein sequence: CASSASGGTEAFF.

V is TRBV7-7 and J is TRBJ2-2; D perhaps matches TRBD1 (5 bases). Trimming removed 4 bases from V and 4 bases from J, with 10 bases in between. The CDR3 length is 14 residues. Per germline, CDR1 SSHAT and CDR2 FNYEAQ (reference sequence). In DNA form, the CDR3 reads TGTGCCAGCAGCTCCCCAGGGTCCACCGGGGAGCTGTTTTTT. This sequence encodes CASSSPGSTGELFF.

This clone turned up a few times. The chain combines TRBV10-1 with TRBJ1-4, with a possible D match to TRBD1 (6 bases). Germline V gene lookup returns CDR1 WNHNN and CDR2 SYGVQD (reference sequence). The CDR3 runs 16 residues. V was shortened by 5 bases and J by 0 bases, with 13 bases between the two germline ends. The CDR3 coding sequence is TGCGCCAGCAGTAACCGGGACACTTCAACTAATGAAAAACTGTTTTTT. It specifies CASSNRDTSTNEKLFF.

In its sample, this clone was seen a few times. The CDR3 region has the DNA TGTGCCAGCAGCCAAGATGAACACAGCAATCAGCCCCAGCATTTT. It specifies CASSQDEHSNQPQHF. The chain has TRBV4-2 and TRBJ1-5; no reliable D call. This CDR3 comprises 15 residues. V gave up 0 bases and J gave up 1 base, with 7 bases separating them. Germline V CDR1 and CDR2: LGHNA, YNFKEQ.

This clone has only a few counts. J is TRBJ2-1 and V is TRBV6-4, with D hard to call. The CDR3 consists of 10 residues. The V gene's germline CDR1 is MRHNA and CDR2 SNTAGT. Trimming pared 1 base from V and 15 bases from J, leaving 7 bases between. CDR3 bases: TGTGCCAGCAGTGACTGGCCCCGGTTCTTC. Translating gives CASSDWPRFF.

The J gene is TRBJ1-5, the V gene TRBV6-5; 7 bases match TRBD1. The CDR3 consists of 14 residues. J gave up 11 bases and V 5 bases, and 12 bases lay outside the gene matches. Germline CDR1 reads MNHEY; CDR2 reads SVGAGI. This chain's CDR3 is CASSQGQSHGAQHF. The CDR3, as DNA: TGTGCCAGCAGTCAGGGACAGTCCCACGGAGCCCAGCATTTT.

This clone has only one observation. Relative to the germline gene, one junction end is altered; a read error may explain this. The chain recombines TRBV6-5 with TRBJ2-7; TRBD1 matches 8 bases. Looked up from germline, CDR1 is MNHEY and CDR2 is SVGAGI. The CDR3 sequence is 14 residues long. CDR3 sequence (DNA): TGTGCCAGCAATTACGACAGGGGCCTCTACGAGCAGTACTTC. It codes for CASNYDRGLYEQYF.